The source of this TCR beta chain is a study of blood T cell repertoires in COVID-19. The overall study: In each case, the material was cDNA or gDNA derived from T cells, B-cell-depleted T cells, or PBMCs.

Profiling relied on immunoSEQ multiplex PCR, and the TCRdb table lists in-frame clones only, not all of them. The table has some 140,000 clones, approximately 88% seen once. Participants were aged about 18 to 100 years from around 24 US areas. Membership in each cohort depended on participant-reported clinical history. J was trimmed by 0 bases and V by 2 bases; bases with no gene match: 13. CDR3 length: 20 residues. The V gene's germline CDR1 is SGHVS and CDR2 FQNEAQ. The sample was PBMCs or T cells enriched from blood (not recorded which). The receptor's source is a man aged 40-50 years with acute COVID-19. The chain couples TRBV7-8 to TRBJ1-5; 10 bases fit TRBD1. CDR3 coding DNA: TGTGCCAGCAGCTTATCCTCCGCGGGGACAGGGGTCTTTAGCAATCAGCCCCAGCATTTT. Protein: CASSLSSAGTGVFSNQPQHF. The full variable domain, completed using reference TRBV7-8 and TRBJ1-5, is GAGVSQSPRYKVAKRGQDVALRCDPISGHVSLFWYQQALGQGPEFLTYFQNEAQLDKSGLPSDRFFAERPEGSVSTLKIQRTQQEDSAVYLCASSLSSAGTGVFSNQPQHFGDGTRLSIL.